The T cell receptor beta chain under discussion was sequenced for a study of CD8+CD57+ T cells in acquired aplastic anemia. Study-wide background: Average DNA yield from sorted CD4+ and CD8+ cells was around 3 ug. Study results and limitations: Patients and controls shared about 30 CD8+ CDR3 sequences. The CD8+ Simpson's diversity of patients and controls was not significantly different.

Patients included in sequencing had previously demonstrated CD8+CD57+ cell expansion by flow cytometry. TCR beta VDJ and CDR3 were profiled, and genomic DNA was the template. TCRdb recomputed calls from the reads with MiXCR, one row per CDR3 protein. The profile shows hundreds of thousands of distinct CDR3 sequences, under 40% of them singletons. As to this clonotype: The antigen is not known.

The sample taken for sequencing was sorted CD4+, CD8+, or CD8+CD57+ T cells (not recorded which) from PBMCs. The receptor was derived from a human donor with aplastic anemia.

CDR3 loop: CATSASGTGMGQPQHF. The CDR3 DNA follows: TGTGCCACCAGTGCTAGTGGAACAGGGATGGGTCAGCCCCAGCATTTT. The rearrangement joins TRBV24-1 to TRBJ1-5, with D perhaps TRBD1 (6 bases). V was clipped by 5 bases and J by 6 bases, with 19 bases between them. Germline-derived CDR1 and CDR2 are KGHDR and SFDVKD. CDR3 size: 16 residues.